This paragraph reports one T cell receptor (beta chain). The junction had 13 bases not matched to a gene; V was cut back by 0 bases and J by 7 bases. The CDR3 is made up of 18 amino acids. CDR1 and CDR2 (germline): MGHRA, YSYEKL. This sample is part of a study of blood T cell repertoires in COVID-19. Original processing methods: Using reference gene primer amplification, nucleated cell counts were estimated. Sequencing used immunoSEQ multiplex PCR; TCRdb keeps in-frame clones, though not all of them. V and J calls and clone size are copied from that table; D and trimming were computed from the DNA. Of 72,000 or so clones listed, 75% to 90% are singletons.

The rearrangement joins TRBV4-1 to TRBJ1-4, with TRBD1 identical over 8 bases. The sequenced sample consisted of peripheral blood. The receptor comes from an elderly woman with active or convalescent COVID-19. The CDR3 here is CASSQDPGLRGQSEKLFF. For the CDR3, the DNA is TGCGCCAGCAGCCAAGACCCGGGACTCAGGGGGCAGAGTGAAAAACTGTTTTTT.